This T cell receptor beta chain was obtained from a study of graft-versus-host responses after intestinal transplantation. Overall study: Multivisceral, liver-intestinal, or isolated intestinal transplants were given to recipients. Anti-thymocyte globulin induction was given to all recipients, followed by tacrolimus and steroids for approximately three years.

V lost 5 bases and J lost 2, with 11 bases in between. This CDR3 contains 14 residues. Germline CDR1 and CDR2: SGHTA and FQGTGA. Findings and limits, study-wide: Marrow from the recipient contained GvH clones, some of which had appeared first in ileum or blood. High graft-versus-host to host-versus-graft clonal ratios were found in allografts of patients who had graft-donor T cell macrochimerism.

There are a few counts of this clone. Its cognate antigen is unknown. Assay: immunoSEQ multiplex PCR; the TCRdb copy retains only in-frame clones and omits some. Altogether 9,900 or so clones are present, almost 95% being singletons, with the ten largest covering 3.6%. The TCR comes from a human patient who received an intestinal transplant, so some T cells may come from the graft donor. The chain combines TRBV7-3 with TRBJ2-3, with D hard to call. This sample comprised PBMCs, obtained approximately 40 days after intestinal transplantation. CDR3 sequence: CASSPGPYTDTQYF. CDR3 bases: TGTGCCAGCAGCCCTGGACCTTACACAGATACGCAGTATTTT.